The 8 T cell receptor beta chains listed next were all sequenced from one sample in a study of Ad26.COV2.S vaccination and SARS-CoV-2 variants. Stated treatment: about 20 received Ad26.COV2.S at low or high dose, single or two shots; roughly five received placebo; per-sample allocation not given. It was on day 63 after the first vaccine or placebo injection that samples were taken. TCRdb's copy holds only in-frame clones and misses some; the assay was immunoSEQ multiplex PCR. The top ten hold roughly 10% of the sample, which has hundreds of thousands of clones, around nine tenths seen once. Here the sequenced sample was peripheral blood, taken in a trial of Ad26.COV2.S vaccine versus placebo. The receptors come from a person between 18 and 65 years old who received the Ad26.COV2.S COVID-19 vaccine or a placebo.

This sequence joins TRBV14 and TRBJ1-2; 7 bases agree with TRBD1. The CDR3 sequence is 15 residues long. J gave up 3 bases and V 4 bases, and 8 bases lay outside the gene matches. Germline V gene lookup returns CDR1 SGHDN and CDR2 FVKESK. The chain's CDR3 is CASSPQTGWDYGYTF. CDR3 in DNA: TGTGCCAGCAGCCCCCAGACAGGGTGGGACTATGGCTACACCTTC.

This clone has only a few counts. This sequence joins TRBV11-3 and TRBJ2-2; TRBD1 or TRBD2 may be the D gene (5 bases each). Trimming took 5 bases from V and 1 from J, leaving 8 bases between them. The germline V gene encodes CDR1 SGHNT and CDR2 YENEEA. The CDR3 has 14 residues. This chain's CDR3 is CASSRDQNTGELFF. The CDR3 nucleotides read TGTGCCAGCAGCAGGGACCAGAACACCGGGGAGCTGTTTTTT. Combining the CDR3 with reference TRBV11-3 and TRBJ2-2 gives the whole variable domain EAGVVQSPRYKIIEKKQPVAFWCNPISGHNTLYWYLQNLGQGPELLIRYENEEAVDDSQLPKDRFSAERLKGVDSTLKIQPAELGDSAVYLCASSRDQNTGELFFGEGSRLTVL.

This chain uses TRBV5-1 with TRBJ1-2; the D gene is possibly TRBD1 (6 bases). Trimming took 0 bases from V and 7 from J, leaving 16 bases between them. The CDR3 is 15 amino acids. Per germline, CDR1 SGHRS and CDR2 YFSETQ. Here the CDR3 reads CASSLEMYREGGYTF. The DNA of the CDR3 is TGCGCCAGCAGCTTGGAAATGTACAGGGAGGGTGGCTACACCTTC.

This clone showed up just a few times. The J gene is TRBJ1-1, the V gene TRBV3-1 (or the pseudogene TRBV3-2); D remains ambiguous. Deletions cut 2 bases from V and 8 bases from J, with 15 bases between. Germline lookup yields CDR1 LGHDT and CDR2 YNNKEL (reference sequence). The CDR3 is 14 amino acids. As DNA, the CDR3 is TGTGCCAGCAGCCAAAAGGGCCCCCTTAGGGAAGCTTTCTTT. It yields the protein CASSQKGPLREAFF.

The chain joins TRBV7-8 to TRBJ2-7; maybe TRBD2 (5 bases). The CDR3 is 14 amino acids. Germline V gene lookup returns CDR1 SGHVS and CDR2 FQNEAQ. The V gene lost 5 bases and the J gene lost 1 base, with 12 bases spanning the gap. The CDR3 spells CASSRAGGSYEQYF. For the CDR3, the DNA is TGTGCCAGCAGCCGCGCAGGCGGGTCCTACGAGCAGTACTTC. Full variable domain (missing parts from reference TRBV7-8 and TRBJ2-7): GAGVSQSPRYKVAKRGQDVALRCDPISGHVSLFWYQQALGQGPEFLTYFQNEAQLDKSGLPSDRFFAERPEGSVSTLKIQRTQQEDSAVYLCASSRAGGSYEQYFGPGTRLTVT.

J is TRBJ2-1 and V is TRBV9; 11 bases align to TRBD2. Germline V gene sequence: CDR1 SGDLS, CDR2 YYNGEE. V lost 4 bases to trimming and J lost 2 bases; unmatched junction nucleotides: 14. This CDR3 spans 19 amino acids. CDR3 bases: TGTGCCAGCAGCCCACGTCCCGGGACTAGCGGCCGGCCCTACAATGAGCAGTTCTTC. Its translation: CASSPRPGTSGRPYNEQFF.

The chain combines TRBV7-9 with TRBJ2-1; 7 nucleotides align to TRBD1. The CDR3 spans 16 residues. V gave up 5 bases and J gave up 0 bases; unmatched junction bases: 7. Germline CDR1 reads SEHNR; CDR2 reads FQNEAQ (reference sequence). The CDR3 region has the DNA TGTGCCAGCAGCACAGGACAGGTGAGCTCCTACAATGAGCAGTTCTTC. Translated: CASSTGQVSSYNEQFF.

V usage is TRBV19 and J usage is TRBJ2-5; D gene uncertain. V was clipped by 3 bases and J by 4 bases, with 9 bases between them. CDR1 is LNHDA, CDR2 SQIVND, per germline (reference sequence). CDR3 length: 13 amino acids. The CDR3 sequence is CASSIQWGETQYF. The CDR3 nucleotides read TGTGCCAGTAGTATTCAGTGGGGAGAGACCCAGTACTTC.